This T cell receptor beta chain stems from a study of blood T cells in healthy people across ages. Caucasian, healthy and from Russia, the donors were aged between about 6 and 90. Germline V gives CDR1 KGHDR, CDR2 SFDVKD. After removal of 2 bases from V and 0 bases from J, the junction contained 5 bases not matched to a gene. The CDR3 runs to 16 residues. A second PCR, run for about 7 to 11 cycles, used a sample-barcoded 5' primer plus a J-beta primer mix. Each TCR beta cDNA got a 12-nucleotide random molecular identifier. TCRdb reprocessed the 5' RACE reads with MiXCR, giving one entry per CDR3 protein. The sample contains about 800,000 distinct CDR3 sequences, 25% of which appear only once. This sample was also put to use in a study of T cells of mothers and their children.

The sample consisted of blood. This receptor was obtained from a boy under 18 in good health. This sequence joins TRBV24-1 and TRBJ2-5; TRBD1 agrees at 7 bases. The CDR3 DNA reads TGTGCCACCAGTGATTCCGGACAGGCGTACCAAGAGACCCAGTACTTC. This gives the protein CATSDSGQAYQETQYF.